This T cell receptor beta chain is drawn from a study of PD-1 blockade in classical Hodgkin lymphoma. Study-wide findings and caveats: Reported baseline diversity: healthy donors highest, relapsed/refractory patients lowest.

Assay: immunoSEQ multiplex PCR; the TCRdb copy retains only in-frame clones and omits some. The table shows roughly 49,000 clones, with about 90% occurring only once. Note on this clone: Its matching antigen is unknown.

The CDR3 totals 15 residues. Time point here: cycle 4 day 1 (C4D1), after 5 to 7 weeks of nivolumab. All patients experienced relapse after autologous stem cell transplantation, and brentuximab vedotin exposure was variable. The sample here was peripheral blood mononuclear cells (PBMCs), taken before the fourth cycle of nivolumab. This clonotype originated in a human donor with classical Hodgkin lymphoma. The gene calls are TRBV21-1 and TRBJ1-3. TRBV21-1 is classified as a pseudogene. The CDR3 bases are TGTGCCAGCAGCGAAAAGAAAGCAAACGGAAACACCATATATTTT. The encoded protein is CASSEKKANGNTIYF.